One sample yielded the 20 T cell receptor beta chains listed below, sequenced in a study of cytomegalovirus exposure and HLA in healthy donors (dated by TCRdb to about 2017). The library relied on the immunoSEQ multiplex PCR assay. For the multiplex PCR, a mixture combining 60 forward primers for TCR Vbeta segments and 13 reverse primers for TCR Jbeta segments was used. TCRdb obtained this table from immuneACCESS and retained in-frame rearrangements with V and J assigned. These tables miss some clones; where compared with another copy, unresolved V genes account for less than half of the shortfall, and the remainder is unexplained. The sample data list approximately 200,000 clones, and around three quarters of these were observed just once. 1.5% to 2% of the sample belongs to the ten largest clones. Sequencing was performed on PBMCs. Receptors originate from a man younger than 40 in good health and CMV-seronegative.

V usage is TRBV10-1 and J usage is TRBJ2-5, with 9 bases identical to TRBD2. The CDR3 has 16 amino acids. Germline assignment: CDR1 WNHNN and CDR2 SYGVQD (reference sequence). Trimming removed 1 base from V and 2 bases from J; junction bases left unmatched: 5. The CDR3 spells CASSELRAGGQETQYF. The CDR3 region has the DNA TGCGCCAGCAGTGAGTTAAGAGCGGGGGGACAAGAGACCCAGTACTTC.

The DNA of the CDR3 is TGTGCCAGCGGAGGCAAGGCTTGGTCCTCTGGGGCCAACGTCCTGACTTTC. Its translation: CASGGKAWSSGANVLTF. The chain combines TRBV11-1 with TRBJ2-6, with D possibly matching TRBD2 (5 bases). V lost 8 bases and J lost 0, with 17 bases in between. Germline CDR1 SGHAT, CDR2 FQDESV (reference sequence). This CDR3 spans 17 amino acids.

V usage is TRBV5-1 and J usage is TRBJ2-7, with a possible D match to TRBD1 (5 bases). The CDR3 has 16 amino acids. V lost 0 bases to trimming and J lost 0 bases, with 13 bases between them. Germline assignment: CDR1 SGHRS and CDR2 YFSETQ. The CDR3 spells CASSLGGTGISYEQYF. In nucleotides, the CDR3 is TGCGCCAGCAGCTTGGGCGGTACAGGTATCTCCTACGAGCAGTACTTC.

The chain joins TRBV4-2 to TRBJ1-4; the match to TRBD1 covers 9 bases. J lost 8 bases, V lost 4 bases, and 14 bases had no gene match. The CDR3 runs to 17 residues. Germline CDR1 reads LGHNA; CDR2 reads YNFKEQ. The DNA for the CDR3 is TGTGCCAGCAGCCCCCTGCCCCTGACAGGGGGTAGCGAAAAACTGTTTTTT. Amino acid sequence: CASSPLPLTGGSEKLFF.

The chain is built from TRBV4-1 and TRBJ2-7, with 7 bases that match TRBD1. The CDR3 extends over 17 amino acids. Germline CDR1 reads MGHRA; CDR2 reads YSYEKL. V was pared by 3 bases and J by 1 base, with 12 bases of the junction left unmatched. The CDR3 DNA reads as TGCGCCAGCAGCCAGTCCCTACCGGACAGGCGGTCCTACGAGCAGTACTTC. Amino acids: CASSQSLPDRRSYEQYF.

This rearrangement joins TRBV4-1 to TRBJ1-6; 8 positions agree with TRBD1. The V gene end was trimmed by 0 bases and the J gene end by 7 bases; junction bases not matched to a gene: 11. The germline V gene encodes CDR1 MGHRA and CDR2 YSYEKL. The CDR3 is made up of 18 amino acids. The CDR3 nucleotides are TGCGCCAGCAGCCAAGACCAAGTACAGGACAGGGTAAATTCACCCCTCCACTTT. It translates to CASSQDQVQDRVNSPLHF.

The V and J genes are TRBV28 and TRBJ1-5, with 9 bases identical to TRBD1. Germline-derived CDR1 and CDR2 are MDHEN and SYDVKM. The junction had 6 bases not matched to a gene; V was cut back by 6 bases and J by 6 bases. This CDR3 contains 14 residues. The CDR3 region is CASRPTGGGQPQHF. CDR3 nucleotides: TGTGCCAGCAGACCGACAGGGGGAGGTCAGCCCCAGCATTTT.

The CDR3 sequence: CASSDSSNYGYTF. CDR3 bases: TGCGCCAGCAGTGATAGTTCTAACTATGGCTACACCTTC. V is TRBV10-1 and J is TRBJ1-2; D is undetermined. Trimming took off 3 bases at V and 0 bases at J, with 5 bases between the two ends. Per the germline V gene, CDR1 is WNHNN and CDR2 is SYGVQD (reference sequence). The CDR3 consists of 13 residues.

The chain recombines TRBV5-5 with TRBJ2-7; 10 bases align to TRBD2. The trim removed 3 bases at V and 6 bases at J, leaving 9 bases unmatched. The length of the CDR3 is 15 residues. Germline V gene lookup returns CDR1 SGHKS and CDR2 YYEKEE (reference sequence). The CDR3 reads CASSSTSGTSIEQYF. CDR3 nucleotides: TGTGCCAGCAGCTCAACTAGCGGGACCTCGATCGAGCAGTACTTC.

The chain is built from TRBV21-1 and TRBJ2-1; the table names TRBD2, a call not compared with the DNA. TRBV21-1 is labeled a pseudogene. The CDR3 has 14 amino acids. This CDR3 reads CASSKEAFNNEQFF. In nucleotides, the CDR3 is TGTGCCAGCAGCAAGGAAGCGTTTAACAATGAGCAGTTCTTC.

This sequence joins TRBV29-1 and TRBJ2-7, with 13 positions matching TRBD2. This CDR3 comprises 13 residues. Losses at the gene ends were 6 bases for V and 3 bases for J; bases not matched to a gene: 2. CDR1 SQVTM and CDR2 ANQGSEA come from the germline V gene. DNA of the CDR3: TGCAGCGTCTGGACTAGCGGGGGCTACGAGCAGTACTTC. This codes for CSVWTSGGYEQYF.

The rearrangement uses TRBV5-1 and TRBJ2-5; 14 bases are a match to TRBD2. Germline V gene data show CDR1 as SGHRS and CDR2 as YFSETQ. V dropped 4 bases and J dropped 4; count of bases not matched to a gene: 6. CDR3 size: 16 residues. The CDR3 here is CASSRGLAGEGETQYF. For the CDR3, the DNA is TGCGCCAGCAGCAGGGGACTAGCGGGAGAAGGAGAGACCCAGTACTTC.

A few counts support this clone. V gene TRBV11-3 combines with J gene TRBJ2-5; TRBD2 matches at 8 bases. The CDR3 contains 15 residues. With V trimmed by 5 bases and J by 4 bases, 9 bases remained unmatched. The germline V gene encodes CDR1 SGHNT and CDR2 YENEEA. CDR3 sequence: CASSPGTSQVETQYF. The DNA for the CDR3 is TGTGCCAGCAGCCCGGGGACTAGTCAAGTAGAGACCCAGTACTTC.

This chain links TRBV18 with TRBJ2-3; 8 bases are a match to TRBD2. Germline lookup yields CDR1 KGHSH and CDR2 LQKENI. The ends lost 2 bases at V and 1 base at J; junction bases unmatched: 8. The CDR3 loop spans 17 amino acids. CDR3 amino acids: CASSPKSGSPGTDTQYF. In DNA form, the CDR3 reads TGTGCCAGCTCACCAAAGAGCGGGAGCCCCGGCACAGATACGCAGTATTTT.

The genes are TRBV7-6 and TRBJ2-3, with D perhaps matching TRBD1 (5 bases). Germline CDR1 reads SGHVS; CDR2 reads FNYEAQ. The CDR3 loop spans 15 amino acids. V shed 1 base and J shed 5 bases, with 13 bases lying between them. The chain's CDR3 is CASSLGRATIDTQYF. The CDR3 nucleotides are TGTGCCAGCAGCTTAGGCAGGGCGACGATAGATACGCAGTATTTT.

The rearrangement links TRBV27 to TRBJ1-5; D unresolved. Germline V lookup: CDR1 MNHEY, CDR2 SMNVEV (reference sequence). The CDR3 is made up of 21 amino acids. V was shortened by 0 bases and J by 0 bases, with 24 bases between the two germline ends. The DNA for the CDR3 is TGTGCCAGCAGTTTATCGAATCCGGGCAGACTATACGACTATAGCAATCAGCCCCAGCATTTT. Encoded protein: CASSLSNPGRLYDYSNQPQHF.

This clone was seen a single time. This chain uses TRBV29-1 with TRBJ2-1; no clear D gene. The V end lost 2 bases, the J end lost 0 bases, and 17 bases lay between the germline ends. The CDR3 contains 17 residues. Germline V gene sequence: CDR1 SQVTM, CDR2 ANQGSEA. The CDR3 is CSVEPLSAASSYNEQFF. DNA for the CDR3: TGCAGCGTTGAACCACTAAGTGCGGCCAGCTCCTACAATGAGCAGTTCTTC.

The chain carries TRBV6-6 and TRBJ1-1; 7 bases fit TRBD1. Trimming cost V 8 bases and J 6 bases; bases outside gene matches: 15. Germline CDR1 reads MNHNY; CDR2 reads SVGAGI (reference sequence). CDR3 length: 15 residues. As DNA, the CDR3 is TGTGCCAGCGACTTCACGACAGGGCGCGGCGCTGAAGCTTTCTTT. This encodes CASDFTTGRGAEAFF.

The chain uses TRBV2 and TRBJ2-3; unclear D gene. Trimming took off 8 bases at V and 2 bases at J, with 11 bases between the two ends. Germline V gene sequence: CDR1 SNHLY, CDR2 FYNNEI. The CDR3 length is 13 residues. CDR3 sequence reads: CASWYLDTDTQYF. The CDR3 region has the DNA TGTGCCAGCTGGTACTTAGACACAGATACGCAGTATTTT.

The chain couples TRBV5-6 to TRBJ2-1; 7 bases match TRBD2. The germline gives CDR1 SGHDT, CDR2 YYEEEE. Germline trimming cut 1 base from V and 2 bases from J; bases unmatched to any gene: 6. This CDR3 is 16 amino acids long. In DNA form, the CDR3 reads TGTGCCAGCAGCTTGTTATCGGGGAGGGCCTACAATGAGCAGTTCTTC. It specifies CASSLLSGRAYNEQFF.